These 18 T cell receptor beta chains were all obtained from the same sample, sequenced in a study of cytomegalovirus exposure and HLA in healthy donors. PCR employed 60 Vbeta and 13 Jbeta primers. The assay was immunoSEQ multiplex PCR, and TCRdb's table has in-frame clones only and misses some. The sample consists of more than 80,000 clones, roughly four fifths of them appearing once. The sequenced sample was PBMCs. These receptors originate from a woman in her sixties or seventies in good health and CMV-seropositive.

There are a few counts of this clone. This chain links TRBV19 with TRBJ2-1; 16 bases are shared with TRBD2. The CDR3 contains 18 residues. V lost 6 bases and J lost 6; bases outside the gene matches: 11. CDR1 and CDR2 from the germline V gene are LNHDA and SQIVND (reference sequence). The CDR3 DNA reads as TGTGCCAGTAGAGGGGGACTAGCGGGAGGGGCGCGGATCAATGAGCAGTTCTTC. It is translated as CASRGGLAGGARINEQFF.

V and J are TRBV5-1 and TRBJ1-2; tentatively, D is TRBD1 (6 bases). Germline assignment: CDR1 SGHRS and CDR2 YFSETQ. The CDR3 has 14 amino acids. V lost 5 bases to trimming and J lost 5 bases, with 16 bases between them. In DNA form, the CDR3 reads TGCGCCAGCAGTATTGACCGGGACACATATGGCTACACCTTC. Protein product: CASSIDRDTYGYTF.

This clone was picked up a small number of times. This chain links TRBV5-6 with TRBJ1-4, with 7 nucleotides matching TRBD1. The V and J ends lost 4 bases and 8 bases, in that order; junction bases with no gene match: 5. CDR1 is SGHDT and CDR2 is YYEEEE in the germline V gene. The CDR3 runs to 13 residues. The CDR3 spells CASSRDSGEKLFF. The CDR3 bases are TGTGCCAGCAGCCGGGACAGCGGGGAAAAACTGTTTTTT.

The chain uses TRBV19 and TRBJ2-7; 11 nucleotides match TRBD2. The ends lost 1 base at V and 7 bases at J; junction bases unmatched: 6. The CDR3 loop spans 15 amino acids. Germline V CDR1 and CDR2: LNHDA, SQIVND (reference sequence). CDR3 protein: CASSIVGTSGGEQYF. CDR3 nucleotide sequence: TGTGCCAGTAGTATAGTGGGGACTAGCGGAGGAGAGCAGTACTTC.

This chain joins TRBV4-2 and TRBJ2-7; maybe TRBD2 (5 bases). Looked up from germline, CDR1 is LGHNA and CDR2 is YNFKEQ. The V gene lost 2 bases and the J gene lost 7 bases, with 18 bases spanning the gap. The CDR3 totals 15 residues. The CDR3 here is CASSQPWTRRGEQYF. The CDR3 DNA is TGTGCCAGCAGCCAACCCTGGACTCGACGAGGTGAGCAGTACTTC.

The sample holds a few counts of this clone. The V call is TRBV4-1, the J call TRBJ2-7; 9 bases line up with TRBD1. Germline lookup yields CDR1 MGHRA and CDR2 YSYEKL. V trimming: 1 base; J trimming: 0 bases; junction bases outside the gene matches: 7. This CDR3 has 17 amino acids. CDR3 nucleotides: TGCGCCAGCAGCCAAGGATATGGGACAGGGCCCTCCTACGAGCAGTACTTC. Translation gives CASSQGYGTGPSYEQYF.

Only a few counts were recorded for this clone. The chain is built from TRBV5-6 and TRBJ2-7; 8 bases agree with TRBD1. The length of the CDR3 is 13 residues. With V trimmed by 6 bases and J by 4 bases, 6 bases remained unmatched. CDR1 and CDR2 from the germline V gene are SGHDT and YYEEEE. The CDR3 DNA reads as TGTGCCAGCAAACCAACAGGGGGGTACGAGCAGTACTTC. Its protein product is CASKPTGGYEQYF. Variable domain in full (rest from reference TRBV5-6 and TRBJ2-7): DAGVTQSPTHLIKTRGQQVTLRCSPKSGHDTVSWYQQALGQGPQFIFQYYEEEERQRGNFPDRFSGHQFPNYSSELNVNALLLGDSALYLCASKPTGGYEQYFGPGTRLTVT.

The chain combines TRBV6-5 with TRBJ1-5, with 9 bases that match TRBD1. Trimming cost V 10 bases and J 4 bases; bases outside gene matches: 2. Germline CDR1 is MNHEY and CDR2 is SVGAGI. The CDR3 contains 12 residues. The CDR3 loop reads CATGQGNQPQHF. The CDR3 DNA is TGTGCCACCGGACAGGGGAATCAGCCCCAGCATTTT.

The rearrangement joins TRBV10-2 to TRBJ2-7; 12 nucleotides match TRBD2. Germline V CDR1 and CDR2: WSHSY, SAAADI. Germline trimming cut 4 bases from V and 6 bases from J; bases unmatched to any gene: 7. CDR3 length equals 15 residues. The CDR3 reads CASSGLAGVLGEQYF. CDR3 nucleotide sequence: TGCGCCAGCAGTGGACTAGCGGGAGTTCTCGGCGAGCAGTACTTC.

The J gene is TRBJ2-3, the V gene TRBV28; the match to TRBD1 covers 8 bases. The CDR3 runs to 15 residues. With V trimmed by 3 bases and J by 11 bases, 13 bases remained unmatched. The germline V gene encodes CDR1 MDHEN and CDR2 SYDVKM. The CDR3 nucleotides read TGTGCCAGCAGTTTCCCCAACGGACAGGGAATTGGGCAGTATTTT. As protein: CASSFPNGQGIGQYF.

V gene TRBV5-1 combines with J gene TRBJ1-2; D possibly corresponds to TRBD1 (6 bases). The ends were cut back, 2 bases at V and 11 bases at J, with 10 bases in the middle. Germline CDR1 and CDR2: SGHRS and YFSETQ. The CDR3 has 11 residues. The CDR3 sequence is CASSLAGAYTF. DNA of the CDR3: TGCGCCAGCAGCTTAGCGGGGGCATACACCTTC.

This clone showed up just once. This sequence joins TRBV5-4 and TRBJ2-7; 12 bases agree with TRBD2. CDR1 and CDR2 (germline): SGHNT, YYREEE (reference sequence). This CDR3 is built from 15 residues. Germline trimming cut 0 bases from V and 6 bases from J; bases unmatched to any gene: 4. DNA of the CDR3: TGTGCCAGCAGCTTGGAGGTGACTAGCGGGGGCGAGCAGTACTTC. This encodes CASSLEVTSGGEQYF. The variable domain in full, completed from reference TRBV5-4 and TRBJ2-7, reads ETGVTQSPTHLIKTRGQQVTLRCSSQSGHNTVSWYQQALGQGPQFIFQYYREEENGRGNFPPRFSGLQFPNYSSELNVNALELDDSALYLCASSLEVTSGGEQYFGPGTRLTVT.

The chain joins TRBV2 to TRBJ1-2; TRBD1 is a possible D gene (6 bases). This CDR3 comprises 12 residues. V lost 6 bases and J 8 bases, leaving 13 bases between the germline ends. The germline CDR1 and CDR2 sequences are SNHLY and FYNNEI. As DNA, the CDR3 is TGTGCCAGCAGAGCCGGGACATCCGGCTACACCTTC. Its protein is CASRAGTSGYTF.

The chain links TRBV28 to TRBJ2-7; D might be TRBD2 (6 bases). V was cut by 6 bases and J by 10 bases, with 22 bases left in between. The germline V gene encodes CDR1 MDHEN and CDR2 SYDVKM. The CDR3 has 14 residues. CDR3 protein: CASSDRTTSKKQYF. CDR3 DNA sequence: TGTGCCAGCAGCGATCGAACAACTAGCAAGAAACAGTACTTC.

The chain carries TRBV18 and TRBJ1-1; D is undetermined. This CDR3 has 14 residues. In germline, CDR1 is KGHSH, CDR2 LQKENI. The V gene lost 0 bases and the J gene lost 11 bases, with 16 bases spanning the gap. Written as DNA, the CDR3 is TGTGCCAGCTCACCACCAGAAGCCGGCCTGGAGGCTTTCTTT. The encoded protein is CASSPPEAGLEAFF.

The count of this clone is one. Here the CDR3 reads CAWSPNTGGSRGYTF. The DNA of the CDR3 is TGTGCCTGGAGCCCTAATACAGGGGGCTCTAGAGGCTACACCTTC. The V and J genes are TRBV30 and TRBJ1-2, with 9 bases lining up with TRBD1. From germline, CDR1 is GTSNPN and CDR2 SVGIG (reference sequence). With 3 bases clipped from V and 8 bases from J, the junction kept 13 bases outside the gene matches. The CDR3 extends over 15 amino acids.

V and J are TRBV5-8 and TRBJ2-7; 15 bases match TRBD2. The CDR3 totals 16 residues. Germline V gene sequence: CDR1 SGHTS, CDR2 YDEGEE. Trimming cost V 4 bases and J 4 bases; bases outside gene matches: 6. CDR3 coding DNA: TGTGCCAGCAGCCGGGGACTAGCGGGAGGAAAGTACGAGCAGTACTTC. Residues: CASSRGLAGGKYEQYF.

The gene calls are TRBV6-1 and TRBJ2-2; 8 bases align to TRBD2. Germline V lookup: CDR1 MNHNS, CDR2 SASEGT. This CDR3 comprises 13 residues. With 7 bases clipped from V and 7 bases from J, the junction kept 5 bases outside the gene matches. In nucleotides, the CDR3 is TGTGCCAGCAAGACTAGCGCGAGCGGGGAGCTGTTTTTT. This encodes CASKTSASGELFF.